Listed below are T cell receptor beta chains from one sample, sequenced in a study of chemoradiotherapy in HPV16-positive cancers. TCRdb keeps only in-frame clones here, not all; method: immunoSEQ multiplex PCR. The sample consists of 2,000 to 2,500 clones, approximately 86% of them appearing once. The specimen comprised tumor tissue, sampled from a patient who underwent chemoradiotherapy. The receptors were sampled from a human donor with HPV-associated anogenital cancer. Each CDR3 is given with its conserved first and last residue.

j_call,v_call,cdr3_aa
TRBJ2-1,TRBV7-8,CASSSGVGGLRNEQFF
TRBJ1-1,TRBV10-2,CASSEDRDTEAFF
TRBJ2-7,TRBV5-1,CASSLGPQSSFYEQYF
TRBJ1-2,TRBV30,CAWRFGTGVGYTF
TRBJ2-7,TRBV2,CASSDYRTYEQYF
TRBJ1-3,TRBV6-5,CASSYGSTIYF
TRBJ2-5,TRBV9,CASSVAGSQETQYF
TRBJ2-1,TRBV7-3,CASSLTLAPASGPYNEQFF
TRBJ2-1,TRBV7-9,CASSPLGAGSYNEQFF
TRBJ1-1,TRBV2,CASKRQGPFTEAFF
TRBJ1-4,TRBV18,CASSPFDPSRSEKLFF
TRBJ1-1,TRBV27,CASSKIAGARTEAFF
TRBJ2-5,TRBV27,CASGSRALEQTQYF
TRBJ1-1,TRBV6-5,CASSPGGWYAEAFF
TRBJ2-7,TRBV6-1,CASSGYGRVSYEQYF
TRBJ1-2,TRBV5-1,CASSSSTAIESYTF
TRBJ2-3,TRBV9,CASSSPLNATTSTDTQYF
TRBJ1-1,TRBV10-3,CASGQGLNTEAFF
TRBJ1-5,TRBV27,CASSLTGSNQPQHF
TRBJ1-1,TRBV7-2,CASSWGPVATEAFF
TRBJ1-5,TRBV7-6,CASSLADNQPQHF
TRBJ1-2,TRBV19,CASGPPNYGYTF
TRBJ1-6,TRBV21-1,CASSDLHIHHNSPLHF
TRBJ2-1,TRBV18,CASSPPRSGEQFF
TRBJ2-7,TRBV27,CASRDSGHKNEQYF
TRBJ2-5,TRBV2,CASLTPERAETQYF
TRBJ2-1,TRBV19,CASSTGTNAYGEQFF
TRBJ2-2,TRBV30,CAWGTFTGELFF
TRBJ2-7,TRBV19,CASSIQGPYEQYF
TRBJ1-1,TRBV6-5,CASSYPGNTEAFF
TRBJ1-2,TRBV30,CAWSRQGVWYGYTF
TRBJ1-1,TRBV6-5,CASSIWANTEAFF
TRBJ2-3,TRBV5-1,CASSPRQGTTDTQYF
TRBJ2-7,TRBV5-1,CASSLSSGTPRYEQYF
TRBJ1-1,TRBV5-1,CASSPVGEAAEAFF
TRBJ2-7,TRBV5-1,CATSQAGESYEQYF
TRBJ1-5,TRBV6-1,CASSERSNQPQHF
TRBJ2-7,TRBV7-3,CASTRSYEQYF
TRBJ1-1,TRBV5-3,CARRFSHRETIEAFF
TRBJ1-2,TRBV5-6,CASSLDRGVLYGYTF
TRBJ1-2,TRBV5-1,CASDRGNHYGYTF
TRBJ1-1,TRBV29-1,CSAGNTEAFF
TRBJ2-2,TRBV27,CASSPVEGNAGELFF
TRBJ2-1,TRBV15,CATSRDGGRDEQFF
TRBJ2-1,TRBV5-1,CASSLWAASGFLGDEQFF
TRBJ2-7,TRBV2,CASRDFGSSRGNEQYF
TRBJ2-7,TRBV27,CASGWTAYEQYF
TRBJ1-5,TRBV28,CALRDRVSGGNQPQHF
TRBJ1-6,TRBV10-2,CASTRGQDYNSPLHF
TRBJ1-2,TRBV2,CASSGGQGYRDGYTF
TRBJ2-1,TRBV11-3,CASSYRTSGSLSEQFF
TRBJ2-1,TRBV6-4,CASSASTDGPDEQFF
TRBJ1-1,TRBV19,CASKRPEVGHTEAFF
TRBJ2-5,TRBV11-3,CASSSGLQETQYF
TRBJ2-5,TRBV4-3,CASSYASGETQYF
TRBJ2-3,TRBV5-4,CASSLQHRATDTQYF